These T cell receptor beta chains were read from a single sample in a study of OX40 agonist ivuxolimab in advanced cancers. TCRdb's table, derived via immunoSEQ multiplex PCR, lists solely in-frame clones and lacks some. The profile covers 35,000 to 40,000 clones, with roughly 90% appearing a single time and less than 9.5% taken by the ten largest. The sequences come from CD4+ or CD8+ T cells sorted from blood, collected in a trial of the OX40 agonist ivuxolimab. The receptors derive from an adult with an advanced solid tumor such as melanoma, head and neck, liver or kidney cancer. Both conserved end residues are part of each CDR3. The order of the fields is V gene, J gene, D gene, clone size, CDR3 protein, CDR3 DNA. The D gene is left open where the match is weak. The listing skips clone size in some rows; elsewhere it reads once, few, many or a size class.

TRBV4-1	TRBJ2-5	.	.	CASSQEARVQETQYF	TGCGCCAGCAGCCAAGAGGCCAGGGTCCAAGAGACCCAGTACTTC
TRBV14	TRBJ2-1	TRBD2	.	CASSQGPGLASNEQFF	TGTGCCAGCAGCCAAGGTCCGGGACTAGCCTCCAATGAGCAGTTCTTC
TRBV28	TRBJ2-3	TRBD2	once	CASSFRREGREDTQYF	TGTGCCAGCAGTTTCAGGCGGGAGGGCCGTGAGGATACGCAGTATTTT
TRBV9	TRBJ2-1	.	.	CASSPGLRNEQFF	TGTGCCAGCAGCCCGGGACTGCGCAATGAGCAGTTCTTC
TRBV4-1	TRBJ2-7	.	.	CASSPTSTSYLYEQYF	TGCGCCAGCAGCCCTACTTCGACTAGTTACCTCTACGAGCAGTACTTC
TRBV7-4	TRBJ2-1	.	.	CASSFGQGPPGEQFF	TGTGCCAGCAGCTTCGGGCAGGGGCCCCCCGGTGAGCAGTTCTTC
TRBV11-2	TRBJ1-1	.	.	CASSLVGQGVSPEAFF	TGTGCCAGCAGCTTAGTAGGCCAGGGAGTTTCTCCTGAAGCTTTCTTT
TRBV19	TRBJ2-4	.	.	CASSIIAKNIQYF	TGTGCCAGTAGTATAATAGCCAAAAACATTCAGTACTTC
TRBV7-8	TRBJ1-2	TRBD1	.	CASSYLRDRGNGYTF	TGTGCCAGCAGCTACCTCCGGGACAGGGGAAATGGCTACACCTTC
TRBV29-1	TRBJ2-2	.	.	CSVLSPRTGELFF	TGCAGCGTTTTATCCCCCCGCACCGGGGAGCTGTTTTTT
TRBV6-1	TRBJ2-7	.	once	CASSERAGKASYEQYF	TGTGCCAGCAGTGAAAGGGCGGGAAAGGCTTCGTACGAGCAGTACTTC